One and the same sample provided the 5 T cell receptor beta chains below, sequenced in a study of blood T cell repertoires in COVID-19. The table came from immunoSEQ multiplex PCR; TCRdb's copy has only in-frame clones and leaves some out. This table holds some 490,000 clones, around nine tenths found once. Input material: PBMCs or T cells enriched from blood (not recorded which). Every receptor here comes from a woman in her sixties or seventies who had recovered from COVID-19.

CDR3 loop: CASSHDRGYGYTF. CDR3 DNA sequence: TGTGCCAGCAGCCATGACAGGGGTTATGGCTACACCTTC. V is TRBV3-1 (or the pseudogene TRBV3-2) and J is TRBJ1-2; 8 bases are shared with TRBD1. There are 13 residues in the CDR3. J lost 5 bases, V lost 3 bases, and 2 bases had no gene match. From germline, CDR1 is LGHDT and CDR2 YNNKEL (reference sequence).

CDR3: CASSYSRAANEKLFF. CDR3 coding DNA: TGTGCCAGCAGTTACTCGAGGGCGGCTAATGAAAAACTGTTTTTT. The chain employs TRBV6-5 and TRBJ1-4; D is unclear. The CDR3 runs to 15 residues. The V end lost 0 bases, the J end lost 3 bases, and 8 bases lay between the germline ends. The V gene's germline CDR1 is MNHEY and CDR2 SVGAGI.

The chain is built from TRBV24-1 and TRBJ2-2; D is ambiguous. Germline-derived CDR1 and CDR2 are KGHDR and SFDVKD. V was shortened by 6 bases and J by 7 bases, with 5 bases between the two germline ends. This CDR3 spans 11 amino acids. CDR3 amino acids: CATSFNGELFF. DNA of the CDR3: TGTGCCACCAGTTTTAACGGGGAGCTGTTTTTT.

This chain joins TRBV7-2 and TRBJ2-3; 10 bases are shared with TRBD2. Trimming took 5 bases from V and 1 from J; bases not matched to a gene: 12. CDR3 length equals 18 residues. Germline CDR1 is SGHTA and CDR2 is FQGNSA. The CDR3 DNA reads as TGTGCCAGCAGCCTGCGGACTAGCGGAACCTCTGGCACAGATACGCAGTATTTT. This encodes CASSLRTSGTSGTDTQYF.

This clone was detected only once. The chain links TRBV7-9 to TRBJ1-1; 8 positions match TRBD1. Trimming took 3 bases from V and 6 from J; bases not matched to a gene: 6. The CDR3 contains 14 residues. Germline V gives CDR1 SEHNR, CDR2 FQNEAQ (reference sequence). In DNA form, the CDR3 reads TGTGCCAGCAGCTTGGGACAGGCGGTGGCTGAAGCTTTCTTT. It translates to CASSLGQAVAEAFF.